The present entry profiles one T cell receptor (beta chain) with its context. Antigen specificity is unknown. The sample comes from a study of CD8 T cells in ankylosing spondylitis. Study-wide findings and caveats: A motif in TCR beta, a set of roughly eight highly homologous variants, appeared characteristic of ankylosing spondylitis blood. Disease-associated clones were CD8+ and fairly uncommon in peripheral blood.

The CDR3 is 13 amino acids. After removal of 6 bases from V and 5 bases from J, the junction contained 5 bases not matched to a gene. For TCR beta, libraries came from quantitative 5'-RACE with molecular barcodes. From the 5' RACE reads, TCRdb called clonotypes with MiXCR, one entry per CDR3 protein. Found here are fewer than 750,000 distinct CDR3 sequences, around 19% of them singletons; the top ten hold around 19%. The chain joins TRBV12-3 or TRBV12-4 to TRBJ2-5, with 8 bases fitting TRBD2. This receptor was obtained from a male donor with ankylosing spondylitis. Input material: blood, either unsorted or a sorted T cell fraction (not recorded which). The CDR3 here is CASRKTSAETQYF. The CDR3, as DNA: TGTGCCAGCAGAAAGACTAGCGCTGAGACCCAGTACTTC.